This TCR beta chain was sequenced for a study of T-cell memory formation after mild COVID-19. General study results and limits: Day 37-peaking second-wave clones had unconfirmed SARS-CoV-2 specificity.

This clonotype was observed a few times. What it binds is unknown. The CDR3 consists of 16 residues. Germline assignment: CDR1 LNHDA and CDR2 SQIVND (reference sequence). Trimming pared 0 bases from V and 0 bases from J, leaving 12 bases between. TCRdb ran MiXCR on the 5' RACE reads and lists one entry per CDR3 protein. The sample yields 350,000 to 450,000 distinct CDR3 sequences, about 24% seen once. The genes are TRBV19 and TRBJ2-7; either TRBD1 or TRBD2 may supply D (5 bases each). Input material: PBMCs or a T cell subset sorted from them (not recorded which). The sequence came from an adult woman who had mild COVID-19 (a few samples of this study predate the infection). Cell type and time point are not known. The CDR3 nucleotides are TGTGCCAGTAGTATAGATCCGGCAGGGAGCTCCTACGAGCAGTACTTC. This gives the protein CASSIDPAGSSYEQYF.